Presented here are 2 T cell receptor beta chains from one specimen sequenced in a study of molecular identifiers for immune sequencing clone quantification. TCRdb re-derived calls from the PCR reads in MiXCR, one entry per CDR3 protein. The sample lists under 100,000 distinct CDR3 sequences, more than 20% seen once, with 0.78% in the top ten. Sequencing was performed on naive CD8+ T cells from blood, with Jurkat cell RNA spiked in. Subset: FACS-sorted CD8+CD4-CCR7+CD45RA+ naive T cells. The source is a human donor in good health. Some libraries in this study had Jurkat cell RNA spiked in.

Worth noting for this clonotype: Given a much more abundant clone one base away, this may be a read error. This sequence joins TRBV4-3 and TRBJ2-5; perhaps TRBD2 as D (6 bases). Germline V gene lookup returns CDR1 LGHNA and CDR2 YSLEER. V lost 0 bases, J lost 1 base, and 9 bases lay in between. This CDR3 comprises 15 residues. CDR3 nucleotides: TGCGCCAGCAGCCAAGAGCCGGGGGTCCAAGAGACCCAGTACTTC. This gives the protein CASSQEPGVQETQYF.

The V gene is TRBV7-6, the J gene TRBJ2-2; TRBD2 agrees at 13 bases. This CDR3 is 19 amino acids long. After removal of 2 bases from V and 3 bases from J, the junction contained 9 bases not matched to a gene. The germline V gene encodes CDR1 SGHVS and CDR2 FNYEAQ. The CDR3 reads CASSLPLTSGGPYTGELFF. CDR3 coding DNA: TGTGCCAGCAGCTTACCCCTGACTAGCGGGGGGCCTTACACCGGGGAGCTGTTTTTT.